This T cell receptor beta chain emerged from a study of control samples from healthy donors and cancer patients. Some clones are missing from TCRdb's copy, which holds only in-frame ones; the method was immunoSEQ multiplex PCR. Of tens of thousands of clones listed, more than 75% are singletons. CDR3 length: 15 amino acids. With 2 bases clipped from V and 5 bases from J, the junction kept 6 bases outside the gene matches. Germline values: CDR1 MDHEN, CDR2 SYDVKM. This chain connects TRBV28 to TRBJ1-5; 7 bases align to TRBD1. The TCR was taken from a woman aged 55-75 years with lung cancer. The material sequenced was PBMCs. In DNA, the CDR3 is TGTGCCAGCAGTTTAATAGGGGGCGGTCATCAGCCCCAGCATTTT. Residues: CASSLIGGGHQPQHF.